This note documents a single TCR delta chain sequence. Antigen unknown. This specimen belongs to a study of Vδ1+ human thymocytes. This CDR3 has 21 amino acids. J lost 2 bases, V lost 0 bases, and 17 bases had no gene match. CDR1 and CDR2 from the germline V gene are TSWWSYY and QGS. Overall study results and limits: Highly polyclonal TRG and TRD repertoires with Gaussian CDR3 length distributions appeared in thymus.

Extracted RNA was reverse transcribed into cDNA. CDR3 amplicons came from multiplex PCR with pooled V-gene forward and constant-region reverse primers. TCRdb redid the clone calls on the multiplex PCR reads with CATT. Of 80,000 or so delta-chain clones listed, roughly a third are singletons. This TCR derives from a boy younger than two who had congenital heart surgery. This sequence joins TRDV1 and TRDJ1, with 11 bases identical to TRDD3. The specimen was Vdelta1+ gamma-delta thymocytes from the thymus. The subset denotes: FACS-sorted CD3+ TCRalphabeta- TCRVdelta1+ TCRVdelta2- thymocytes. The CDR3 coding sequence is TGTGCTCTTGGGGAACTCCCTTTTCCTACGTGGGGGATACGTGGTACCGATAAACTCATCTTT. It is translated as CALGELPFPTWGIRGTDKLIF.